A selection of T cell receptor beta chains follows, all from one sample in a study of shared clonotypes between healthy human individuals. The method was immunoSEQ multiplex PCR; TCRdb's version includes in-frame clones alone and lacks a portion of them. The table shows about 2.4 million clones, with over 85% occurring only once. The sample comprised naive CD4+ T cells from PBMCs. Receptor source: a man aged 18-30 years in good health. Some clones in this sample may be carry-over from other donors' samples. Both conserved end residues are part of each CDR3. D genes are given only for firm matches. For some rows the clone size is stated as once, few or many, or as a class when expanded; others skip it.

v_call,clone_size,j_call,d_call,cdr3_nt,cdr3_aa
TRBV7-9,once,TRBJ2-1,TRBD1,TGTGCCAGCAGCCACGGGACAGATCTCTACAATGAGCAGTTCTTC,CASSHGTDLYNEQFF
TRBV28,-,TRBJ2-6,TRBD2,TGTGCCAGCAGCTACACTAGCGGGAGAGCTGGGGCCAACGTCCTGACTTTC,CASSYTSGRAGANVLTF
TRBV18,-,TRBJ2-3,-,TGTGCCAGCTCACCACTGAACAGTAACACAGATACGCAGTATTTT,CASSPLNSNTDTQYF
TRBV6-5,-,TRBJ1-4,-,TGTGCCAGCAGACGCTGGGAAAAACTGTTTTTT,CASRRWEKLFF
TRBV29-1,-,TRBJ1-1,-,TGCAGCGTTGAAGGACAGGAGGGGACTGAAGCTTTCTTT,CSVEGQEGTEAFF
TRBV30,-,TRBJ1-2,-,TGTGCCTGGAGCCACAGGGACGGCTACACCTTC,CAWSHRDGYTF
TRBV28,-,TRBJ1-4,TRBD1,TGTGCCAGCAGTCAAAGCGCAAAGACCAGCAGGGACAGGGGGTGGATGGATGAAAAACTGTTTTTT,CASSQSAKTSRDRGWMDEKLFF
TRBV6-1,-,TRBJ2-3,-,TGTGCCAGCAGAACCGGGACCACGGAGGCAGATACGCAGTATTTT,CASRTGTTEADTQYF
TRBV5-6,-,TRBJ2-2,-,TGTGCCAGCAGCTTGCTACCCGCGAACACCGGGGAGCTGTTTTTT,CASSLLPANTGELFF
TRBV12-5,once,TRBJ2-2,-,TGTGCTAGTGGTTTGGTACCCCCCGGGGAGCTGTTTTTT,CASGLVPPGELFF
TRBV5-1,-,TRBJ2-6,TRBD2,TGCGCCAGCAGCTTGGTTAGCGGGAGGGCTATTGCGGCTGGGGCCAACGTCCTGACTTTC,CASSLVSGRAIAAGANVLTF
TRBV29-1,once,TRBJ2-5,-,TGCAGCGTTGGGGTCGGGGGTCTCGAGACCCAGTACTTC,CSVGVGGLETQYF
TRBV30,once,TRBJ2-7,-,TGTGCCTGGAGCGGTCAGGCGGGTAATTTATACGAGCAGTACTTC,CAWSGQAGNLYEQYF
TRBV7-9,-,TRBJ1-5,-,TGTGCCAGCAGTTTTAGCCGGGATCCAAATCAGCCCCAGCATTTT,CASSFSRDPNQPQHF
TRBV28,-,TRBJ1-2,-,TGTGCCAGCAGCCGAAAGAGTTTGAGCTATGGCTACACCTTC,CASSRKSLSYGYTF
TRBV5-1,-,TRBJ1-1,TRBD1,TGCGCCAGCACCGACAGGGGGCGGGACACTGAAGCTTTCTTT,CASTDRGRDTEAFF
TRBV5-1,-,TRBJ1-1,TRBD1,TGCGCCAGCAGCTTCACAGGGGGCGCAAACACTGAAGCTTTCTTT,CASSFTGGANTEAFF
TRBV7-3,-,TRBJ1-2,TRBD1,TGTGCCAGCAGCCCTACGGGGGACAGGGGGCACGGCTACACCTTC,CASSPTGDRGHGYTF
TRBV15,-,TRBJ1-3,-,TGTGCCACCAGGCGCGGTGGGCAGGGGACTTCTGGAAACACCATATATTTT,CATRRGGQGTSGNTIYF
TRBV6-1,-,TRBJ1-1,TRBD1,TGTGCCAGCAGTAAAGGGGGCGCGGACCCTGAAGCTTTCTTT,CASSKGGADPEAFF
TRBV7-7,-,TRBJ2-3,-,TGTGCCAGCAGCTTAAGCGGATCCCCCCAGGATACGCAGTATTTT,CASSLSGSPQDTQYF
TRBV18,-,TRBJ1-4,TRBD1,TGTGCCAGCTCACCGGGGACAGGGCCGGCCCTAAAACTGTTTTTT,CASSPGTGPALKLFF
TRBV6-5,once,TRBJ1-4,-,TGTGCCAGCCGGGGGGCGATGGAAAAACTGTTTTTT,CASRGAMEKLFF
TRBV28,few,TRBJ1-1,TRBD1,TGTGCCAGCAGTTTAGAAGGATGGGACAGGAACACTGAAGCTTTCTTT,CASSLEGWDRNTEAFF
TRBV5-1,-,TRBJ2-2,-,TGCGCCAGCGGTCAGGGAGTCGCCGGGGAGCTGTTTTTT,CASGQGVAGELFF
TRBV10-1,-,TRBJ1-1,-,TGCGCCAGCAGTAGCAGGGGTGGGTCTGAAGCTTTCTTT,CASSSRGGSEAFF
TRBV6-1,-,TRBJ1-6,-,TGTGCCAGCAGCAAGGACAATTCACCCCTCCACTTT,CASSKDNSPLHF
TRBV7-3,once,TRBJ2-1,TRBD2,TGTGCCAGCAGCCCGGGGCCGGGGCGGGAGGGCTACAATGAGCAGTTCTTC,CASSPGPGREGYNEQFF
TRBV6-5,-,TRBJ2-5,-,TGTGCCAGCAGTCCCGGGACTCTCCACCAAGAGACCCAGTACTTC,CASSPGTLHQETQYF
TRBV15,-,TRBJ1-5,-,TGTGCCACCAGCAGAGAGATCAGGGGTGACCAGCCCCAGCATTTT,CATSREIRGDQPQHF
TRBV10-3,-,TRBJ2-7,-,TGTGCCATCAGTAGACAGGTCCCCAACGAGCAGTACTTC,CAISRQVPNEQYF
TRBV9,-,TRBJ1-2,-,TGTGCCAGCAGCGTAGAGAGCGGCCATCCCATCACCTTC,CASSVESGHPITF
TRBV6-5,-,TRBJ2-7,TRBD1,TGTGCCAGCAGTTATGGTCTTGGGACAGGTGCCTACGAGCAGTACTTC,CASSYGLGTGAYEQYF
TRBV11-3,-,TRBJ2-5,TRBD1,TGTGCCAGCAGCCGAACATCAACAGGGGGAATCCAAGAGACCCAGTACTTC,CASSRTSTGGIQETQYF
TRBV7-2,-,TRBJ2-3,-,TGTGCCAGCAGACTGTTACGGGGAGATACGCAGTATTTT,CASRLLRGDTQYF
TRBV29-1,-,TRBJ2-2,TRBD2,TGCAGCGTTTACCCTAGCGGGAGAGTGGACACCGGGGAGCTGTTTTTT,CSVYPSGRVDTGELFF
TRBV9,few,TRBJ1-1,-,TGTGCCAGCAGCGGATCGGGACCGAGGAACACTGAAGCTTTCTTT,CASSGSGPRNTEAFF
TRBV10-3,-,TRBJ2-1,TRBD2,TGTGCCATCAGTGGAAGAGATCGACTAGCGAGCAATGAGCAGTTCTTC,CAISGRDRLASNEQFF
TRBV11-3,-,TRBJ1-1,-,TGTGCCAGCAGCCAAGGCCTGGCCACTGAAGCTTTCTTT,CASSQGLATEAFF
TRBV6-5,once,TRBJ2-7,TRBD1,TGTGCCAGCAGTTATAACAGGGGGCCGTACGAGCAGTACTTC,CASSYNRGPYEQYF
TRBV7-2,-,TRBJ2-5,TRBD1,TGTGCCAGCAGCTCAATAGCAACGGTCCAGGGGGTTACCCAGTACTTC,CASSSIATVQGVTQYF
TRBV7-9,-,TRBJ2-7,-,TGTGCCAGCAGCCCCCTAGGCCGCTACGAGCAGTACTTC,CASSPLGRYEQYF
TRBV5-1,-,TRBJ2-2,-,TGCGCCAGCAGCTTGGAGGGGGATACCGGGGAGCTGTTTTTT,CASSLEGDTGELFF
TRBV6-1,-,TRBJ1-6,TRBD1,TGTGCCAGCAGTGGTACGGGACAGAAGAATTCACCCCTCCACTTT,CASSGTGQKNSPLHF
TRBV19,-,TRBJ1-5,TRBD1,TGTGCCAGTAAATCCGGGACAGGGTACTATCAGCCCCAGCATTTT,CASKSGTGYYQPQHF
TRBV2,-,TRBJ1-5,-,TGTGCCAGCAGTCCCCTCGACAGTCTGGGGAATCAGCCCCAGCATTTT,CASSPLDSLGNQPQHF
TRBV19,-,TRBJ2-7,TRBD1,TGTGCCAGTAGTATTTGGGACAGGGCGGAATACGAGCAGTACTTC,CASSIWDRAEYEQYF
TRBV5-1,-,TRBJ1-5,-,TGCGCCAGCAGCTTCTCAGGGGCGCGCAATCAGCCCCAGCATTTT,CASSFSGARNQPQHF
TRBV11-1,few,TRBJ1-1,-,TGTGCCAGCAGCCGACGACAGGAAGCTTTCTTT,CASSRRQEAFF
TRBV5-3,-,TRBJ1-2,-,TGTGCCAGAAGGATTGAGGGGAACTATGGCTACACCTTC,CARRIEGNYGYTF
TRBV7-6,-,TRBJ2-4,TRBD1,TGTGCCAGCAGTCCCGACGTCAGGGGGGCCAAAAACATTCAGTACTTC,CASSPDVRGAKNIQYF
TRBV7-9,-,TRBJ2-1,TRBD2,TGTGCCAGCAGCCACGGACTAGCGGGAGAAGAGCAGTTCTTC,CASSHGLAGEEQFF
TRBV19,-,TRBJ1-5,-,TGTGCCAGTAAACCTAACCGAGGGTATCAGCCCCAGCATTTT,CASKPNRGYQPQHF